This T cell receptor (beta chain) appears in the sequencing data of a study of molecular identifiers for immune sequencing clone quantification. Findings and caveats of the study: Reportedly, one cell's Jurkat TCR RNA was detected within 1,100,000 naive CD8 cells. In naive cells, under 1% of molecules belonged to clones above 20 RNA copies, against over 98% in effector cells.

The V gene's germline CDR1 is SNHLY and CDR2 FYNNEI. The CDR3 sequence is 15 residues long. With V trimmed by 6 bases and J by 0 bases, 8 bases remained unmatched. This clonotype was detected only a few times. What it binds is not known. Naive CD8 library inputs spanned roughly 17,000 to 1,000,000 sorted cells and 10%, 30% or 50% RNA. Bulk TCR libraries were made with methods that had been previously described and with listed TCR primers. One entry per CDR3 protein, called by TCRdb with MiXCR from the PCR reads. In the table there are approximately 590,000 distinct CDR3 sequences, over 25% of which are singletons.

The chain carries TRBV2 and TRBJ2-7; TRBD1 agrees at 7 bases. Sequenced sample: naive CD8+ T cells from blood, with Jurkat cell RNA spiked in. Subset denoted: FACS-sorted CD8+CD4-CCR7+CD45RA+ naive T cells. This clonotype was sampled from a human donor in good health. Some libraries in this study had Jurkat cell RNA spiked in. CDR3 sequence reads: CASSPTDRASYEQYF. CDR3 bases: TGTGCCAGCAGCCCAACTGACAGGGCCTCCTACGAGCAGTACTTC.